The subject of this entry is one T cell receptor beta chain. The data derive from a study of blood T cell repertoires in COVID-19. As for the study in general: In each case, the material was cDNA or gDNA derived from T cells, B-cell-depleted T cells, or PBMCs.

Methods used by the authors: The authors estimated nucleated cell counts from reference gene primer amplification. This table comes from immunoSEQ multiplex PCR, and its TCRdb copy is limited to in-frame clones, with some not included. The V and J calls and clone size are taken from that table; D and trimming were inferred from the DNA. The table includes about 190,000 clones, about 80% detected once. The CDR3 totals 13 residues. CDR1 KGHSH and CDR2 LQKENI come from the germline V gene. V was trimmed by 2 bases and J by 6 bases, leaving 10 bases between them. The receptor comes from a man in his sixties with acute or convalescent COVID-19. The sequenced material came from peripheral blood. The chain recombines TRBV18 with TRBJ1-2; D unclear. The CDR3 spells CASSPAVGNGYTF. The CDR3 nucleotides are TGTGCCAGCTCACCAGCGGTCGGGAATGGCTACACCTTC.